The 9 T cell receptor beta chains below come from one sample, sequenced in a study of blood T cell repertoires in COVID-19. This table comes from immunoSEQ multiplex PCR, and its TCRdb copy is limited to in-frame clones, with some not included. Altogether 65,000 to 80,000 clones are present, about 88% being singletons, with the ten largest covering approximately 9.1%. Sequencing was done on a sample of peripheral blood. Source of these receptors: a human donor in a cohort sampled during active COVID-19.

J is TRBJ2-2 and V is TRBV11-3, with TRBD2 matching over 12 bases. The CDR3 covers 20 residues. Losses at the gene ends were 4 bases for V and 3 bases for J; bases not matched to a gene: 15. CDR1 and CDR2 from the germline V gene are SGHNT and YENEEA. The CDR3 DNA reads TGTGCCAGCAGCTCTAAGAGACGACTAGCGGGAGAGCAAGACACCGGGGAGCTGTTTTTT. Translated, it gives CASSSKRRLAGEQDTGELFF.

This rearrangement joins TRBV6-5 to TRBJ1-3; 11 nucleotides match TRBD1. Losses at the gene ends were 3 bases for V and 3 bases for J; bases not matched to a gene: 4. The germline gives CDR1 MNHEY, CDR2 SVGAGI. The CDR3 consists of 16 residues. CDR3 region: CASSYGQGAGGNTIYF. DNA of the CDR3: TGTGCCAGCAGTTATGGACAGGGGGCGGGTGGAAACACCATATATTTT.

J is TRBJ1-3 and V is TRBV7-2; 7 nucleotides agree with TRBD1. Germline V gene sequence: CDR1 SGHTA, CDR2 FQGNSA. V trimming: 3 bases; J trimming: 4 bases; junction bases outside the gene matches: 6. The CDR3 is 15 amino acids. In DNA, the CDR3 is TGTGCCAGCAGCTTTGACAGGGCGGGGGGAAACACCATATATTTT. Encoded protein: CASSFDRAGGNTIYF. Drawing the rest from reference TRBV7-2 and TRBJ1-3, the complete variable domain is GAGVSQSPSNKVTEKGKDVELRCDPISGHTALYWYRQSLGQGLEFLIYFQGNSAPDKSGLPSDRFSAERTGGSVSTLTIQRTQQEDSAVYLCASSFDRAGGNTIYFGEGSWLTVV.

This clone was recorded once. The V gene is TRBV2, the J gene TRBJ1-2; TRBD1 might be the D (5 bases). V was trimmed by 8 bases and J by 7 bases, leaving 20 bases between them. Germline CDR1 reads SNHLY; CDR2 reads FYNNEI. The CDR3 consists of 14 residues. CDR3 sequence reads: CASARRGVSGGYTF. CDR3 bases: TGTGCCAGCGCACGACGGGGGGTTTCGGGTGGCTACACCTTC.

The chain links TRBV28 to TRBJ1-6, with D possibly matching TRBD1 (6 bases). The CDR3 contains 18 residues. Germline CDR1 is MDHEN and CDR2 is SYDVKM. Trimming shortened V by 3 bases and J by 0 bases, and 15 bases separated the two germline ends. The DNA for the CDR3 is TGTGCCAGCAGTTTGGGGAGCAGGGGCAGCTCCTATAATTCACCCCTCCACTTT. Its protein product is CASSLGSRGSSYNSPLHF.

This clone appeared a few times. The genes are TRBV27 and TRBJ2-2; 7 bases map to TRBD2. V trimming: 5 bases; J trimming: 2 bases; junction bases outside the gene matches: 8. The CDR3 has 16 residues. The germline CDR1 and CDR2 sequences are MNHEY and SMNVEV (reference sequence). As DNA, the CDR3 is TGTGCCAGCAGTCTGGCAGCGGGGATCAACACCGGGGAGCTGTTTTTT. It specifies CASSLAAGINTGELFF.

The chain couples TRBV11-2 to TRBJ2-7, with D possibly matching TRBD1 (5 bases). This CDR3 contains 18 residues. The V gene's germline CDR1 is SGHAT and CDR2 FQNNGV. The germline V and J ends were trimmed by 5 bases and 0 bases, with 23 bases remaining between them. The CDR3: CASSTGPGRDTSSYEQYF. CDR3 coding DNA: TGTGCCAGCAGCACTGGACCAGGGCGAGACACCAGCTCCTACGAGCAGTACTTC.

The chain has TRBV6-6 and TRBJ2-1, with D possibly matching TRBD1 (6 bases). The CDR3 length is 15 residues. Per germline, CDR1 MNHNY and CDR2 SVGAGI (reference sequence). V was pared by 2 bases and J by 8 bases, with 16 bases between. Written as DNA, the CDR3 is TGTGCCAGCAGTTACACATTACAGGGTCGGGATGAGCAGTTCTTC. This sequence encodes CASSYTLQGRDEQFF.

This chain links TRBV13 with TRBJ2-1; 10 bases are a match to TRBD1. There are 15 residues in the CDR3. V was pared by 5 bases and J by 7 bases, with 8 bases of the junction left unmatched. Looked up from germline, CDR1 is PRHDT and CDR2 is FYEKMQ (reference sequence). CDR3 amino acids: CASSERDRGWNEQFF. In nucleotides, the CDR3 is TGTGCCAGCAGCGAGCGGGACAGGGGTTGGAATGAGCAGTTCTTC.